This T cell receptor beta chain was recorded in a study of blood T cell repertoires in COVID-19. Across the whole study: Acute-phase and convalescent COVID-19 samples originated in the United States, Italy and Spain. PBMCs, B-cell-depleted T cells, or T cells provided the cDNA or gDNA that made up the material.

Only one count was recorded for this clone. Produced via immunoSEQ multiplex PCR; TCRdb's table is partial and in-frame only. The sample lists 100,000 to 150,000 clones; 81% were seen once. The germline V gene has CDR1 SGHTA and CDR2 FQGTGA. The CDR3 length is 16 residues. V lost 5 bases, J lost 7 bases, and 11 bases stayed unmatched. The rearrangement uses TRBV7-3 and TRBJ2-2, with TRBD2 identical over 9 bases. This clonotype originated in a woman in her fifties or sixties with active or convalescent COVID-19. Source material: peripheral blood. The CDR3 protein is CASSASGTSLGGELFF. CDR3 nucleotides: TGTGCCAGCAGCGCATCCGGGACTAGCCTAGGCGGGGAGCTGTTTTTT.